This T cell receptor beta chain was documented in a study of blood T cell repertoires in COVID-19. Background on the study: The United States, Italy and Spain were the sources of the acute and convalescent COVID-19 samples.

This CDR3 is built from 15 residues. V was shortened by 8 bases and J by 5 bases, with 18 bases between the two germline ends. Germline loops: CDR1 LNHDA, CDR2 SQIVND (reference sequence). Under the authors' procedure: Reference gene primers were amplified, and this amplification served to estimate nucleated cell counts. Clones were sequenced by immunoSEQ multiplex PCR, and TCRdb holds only the in-frame ones, with some missing. The V and J calls and the clone size are those of that table, but D and trimming were determined from the DNA. Counted here are 80,000 or so clones, approximately 82% occurring once; the ten biggest clones make up about 6.9%.

This TCR came from a human donor in a cohort sampled during active COVID-19. The sequenced sample consisted of peripheral blood. The V call is TRBV19, the J call TRBJ1-4; a weak D match, TRBD1 (5 bases). This chain's CDR3 is CASSRGDSTNEKLFF. CDR3 nucleotides: TGTGCCAGTTCTCGTGGAGACAGTACAAATGAAAAACTGTTTTTT.